The rows below give T cell receptor beta chains drawn from one sample of a study of T cells expressing NK-cell markers. No DNA is given; TCRdb re-called the 5' RACE reads and lists each CDR3 protein once. Its listing shows about 260,000 distinct CDR3 sequences. Material: blood T cells: a sorted CD56 or NKG2C T cell subset, CD4+ or CD8+ T cells, or bulk PBMC T cells (not recorded which). These receptors were taken from a woman aged 18 to 75 in good health. Each CDR3 is given with its conserved first and last residue. Each record gives: V gene, J gene, CDR3 length, CDR3 protein.

V gene: TRBV9; J gene: TRBJ2-2; CDR3 length: 15; CDR3 protein: CASSVLTENTGELFF
V gene: TRBV5-1; J gene: TRBJ1-4; CDR3 length: 15; CDR3 protein: CASSPYGQGTEKLFF
V gene: TRBV5-6; J gene: TRBJ2-5; CDR3 length: 16; CDR3 protein: CASSWLTGTRQETQYF
V gene: TRBV4-1; J gene: TRBJ1-3; CDR3 length: 17; CDR3 protein: CASSLSRVLSSGNTIYF
V gene: TRBV7-6; J gene: TRBJ2-1; CDR3 length: 13; CDR3 protein: CASRETSGNEQFF
V gene: TRBV7-2; J gene: TRBJ2-7; CDR3 length: 17; CDR3 protein: CASSIWGPGLGGREQYF
V gene: TRBV4-3; J gene: TRBJ2-4; CDR3 length: 13; CDR3 protein: CASSQTGKNIQYF
V gene: TRBV14; J gene: TRBJ2-1; CDR3 length: 16; CDR3 protein: CASSHRQRYPGDEQFF
V gene: TRBV20-1; J gene: TRBJ2-2; CDR3 length: 14; CDR3 protein: CSAPRAGNTGELFF
V gene: TRBV5-6; J gene: TRBJ2-5; CDR3 length: 16; CDR3 protein: CASSSFGTALQETQYF
V gene: TRBV20-1; J gene: TRBJ1-5; CDR3 length: 15; CDR3 protein: CSAPFAGASNQPQHF
V gene: TRBV7-2; J gene: TRBJ1-4; CDR3 length: 15; CDR3 protein: CAISLVRQTNEKLFF
V gene: TRBV6-2/TRBV6-3; J gene: TRBJ2-7; CDR3 length: 13; CDR3 protein: CASSRLADYEQYF